This T cell receptor (beta chain) was captured by sequencing in a study of cytomegalovirus exposure and HLA in healthy donors. Both 60 Vbeta primers and 13 Jbeta primers went into the PCR. The assay was immunoSEQ multiplex PCR, and TCRdb's table has in-frame clones only and misses some. The sample lists some 94,000 clones, about 78% occurring once. The V gene's germline CDR1 is SEHNR and CDR2 FQNEAQ (reference sequence). Trimming cost V 1 base and J 4 bases, with 10 bases left between them. The CDR3 runs to 14 residues. The material sequenced was PBMCs. This sequence originates from a man aged 35-49 years in good health and CMV-seronegative. V is TRBV7-9 and J is TRBJ1-2; unclear D gene. CDR3 nucleotide sequence: TGTGCCAGCAGCTTAGGGGCTGTGGGCTATGGCTACACCTTC. Amino acids: CASSLGAVGYGYTF.